This T cell receptor (beta chain) emerged from a study of human thymus T cells. Resections that were taken during corrective heart surgery supplied the thymus tissue. The germline gives CDR1 MDHEN, CDR2 SYDVKM. The CDR3 runs to 15 residues. V was shortened by 3 bases and J by 3 bases, with 15 bases between the two germline ends. TCRdb's table, derived via immunoSEQ multiplex PCR, lists solely in-frame clones and lacks some. The sample holds more than 70,000 clones, 95% to 98% seen once. A single count supports this clone. This TCR came from a boy under two years old with a congenital heart defect but otherwise immunologically healthy. The chain couples TRBV28 to TRBJ2-7; TRBD2 is a possible D gene (6 bases). The sequenced sample consisted of thymus tissue. The CDR3 spells CASSLGGQADYEQYF. CDR3 sequence (DNA): TGTGCCAGCAGTTTGGGGGGTCAGGCGGACTACGAGCAGTACTTC.